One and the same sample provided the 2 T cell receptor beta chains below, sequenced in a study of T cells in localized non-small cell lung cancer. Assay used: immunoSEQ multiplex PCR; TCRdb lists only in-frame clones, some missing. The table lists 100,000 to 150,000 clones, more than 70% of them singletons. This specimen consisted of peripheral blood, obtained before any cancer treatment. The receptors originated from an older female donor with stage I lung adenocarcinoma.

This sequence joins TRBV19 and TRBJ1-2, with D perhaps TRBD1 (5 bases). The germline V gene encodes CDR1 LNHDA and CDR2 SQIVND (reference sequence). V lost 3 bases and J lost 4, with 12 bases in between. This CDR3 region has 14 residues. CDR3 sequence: CASSMEQVFYGYTF. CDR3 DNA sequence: TGTGCCAGTAGTATGGAACAGGTATTCTATGGCTACACCTTC.

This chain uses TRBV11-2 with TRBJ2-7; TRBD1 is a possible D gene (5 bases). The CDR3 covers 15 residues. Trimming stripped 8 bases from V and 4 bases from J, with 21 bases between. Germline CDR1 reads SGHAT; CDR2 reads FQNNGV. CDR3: CASSGQQGLSYEQYF. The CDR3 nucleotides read TGTGCCAGCTCCGGCCAGCAGGGTTTGTCGTACGAGCAGTACTTC. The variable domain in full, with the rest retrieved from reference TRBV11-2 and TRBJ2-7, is EAGVAQSPRYKIIEKRQSVAFWCNPISGHATLYWYQQILGQGPKLLIQFQNNGVVDDSQLPKDRFSAERLKGVDSTLKIQPAKLEDSAVYLCASSGQQGLSYEQYFGPGTRLTVT.